Each of the 16 T cell receptor beta chains below was sequenced from the same sample in a study of T-cell reconstitution after alpha-beta-depleted transplantation in children. Unique molecular identifiers were used in preparing the TCRbeta library. TCRdb analysed the PCR reads with MiXCR anew, one entry per CDR3 protein. This sample carries about 460,000 distinct CDR3 sequences, approximately 10% of them seen once, and the ten largest clones take about 15%. Sequenced material: PBMCs, mostly from graft donor cells, taken 180 days after TCRalphabeta/CD19-depleted stem cell transplant. These TCRs come from a female patient aged 2-10 years who had a stem cell transplant for aplastic anemia, so the T cells may come from the graft donor.

This chain links TRBV11-2 with TRBJ2-2; 10 bases match TRBD2. The germline V gene has CDR1 SGHAT and CDR2 FQNNGV. The trim removed 5 bases at V and 7 bases at J, leaving 19 bases unmatched. The CDR3 is 19 residues long. CDR3 in amino acids: CASSLQGQAIAGGRGELFF. The CDR3 DNA reads TGTGCCAGCAGCCTCCAAGGACAGGCCATAGCGGGAGGACGCGGGGAGCTGTTTTTT.

V usage is TRBV29-1 and J usage is TRBJ1-1, with 9 bases identical to TRBD1. The length of the CDR3 is 14 residues. V dropped 2 bases and J dropped 3; count of bases not matched to a gene: 4. The germline V gene has CDR1 SQVTM and CDR2 ANQGSEA. The CDR3 DNA sequence: TGCAGCGTTGAAAGGACAGGGGCCCACACTGAAGCTTTCTTT. Protein sequence: CSVERTGAHTEAFF.

The CDR3 protein is CASSSYRGEGYTF. The DNA for the CDR3 is TGTGCCAGCAGTTCCTATCGAGGGGAAGGCTACACCTTC. The chain links TRBV6-5 to TRBJ1-2, with a tentative D call TRBD1 (5 bases). V was cut by 4 bases and J by 8 bases, with 14 bases left in between. This CDR3 spans 13 amino acids. Germline V CDR1 and CDR2: MNHEY, SVGAGI.

This clonotype was counted many times. This rearrangement joins TRBV5-1 to TRBJ2-1; D is ambiguous. The germline V gene encodes CDR1 SGHRS and CDR2 YFSETQ. This CDR3 has 14 amino acids. The V end lost 3 bases, the J end lost 2 bases, and 9 bases lay between the germline ends. The CDR3 DNA follows: TGCGCCAGCAGCTGGAGCCAGACCTACAATGAGCAGTTCTTC. Protein sequence: CASSWSQTYNEQFF. Filled out from reference TRBV5-1 and TRBJ2-1, the complete variable domain reads KAGVTQTPRYLIKTRGQQVTLSCSPISGHRSVSWYQQTPGQGLQFLFEYFSETQRNKGNFPGRFSGRQFSNSRSEMNVSTLELGDSALYLCASSWSQTYNEQFFGPGTRLTVL.

This clonotype was counted between two and nine times. The chain employs TRBV20-1 and TRBJ1-1; TRBD1 matches at 9 bases. This CDR3 has 14 residues. Germline values: CDR1 DFQATT, CDR2 SNEGSKA (reference sequence). After removal of 0 bases from V and 6 bases from J, the junction contained 5 bases not matched to a gene. This CDR3 reads CSAREGQGWPEAFF. The CDR3 nucleotides are TGCAGTGCTAGAGAAGGACAGGGGTGGCCTGAAGCTTTCTTT.

The rearrangement links TRBV30 to TRBJ1-2; D is uncertain. The CDR3 has 13 residues. Germline-derived CDR1 and CDR2 are GTSNPN and SVGIG (reference sequence). The V and J ends lost 1 base and 2 bases respectively, with 8 bases between them. The CDR3 sequence: CAWSDPGNYGYTF. The CDR3 nucleotides read TGTGCCTGGAGTGATCCGGGAAACTATGGCTACACCTTC.

The chain joins TRBV29-1 to TRBJ1-1; the D gene is possibly TRBD1 (5 bases). CDR1 and CDR2 from the germline V gene are SQVTM and ANQGSEA. The CDR3 length is 17 residues. V lost 5 bases to trimming and J lost 4 bases, with 26 bases between them. DNA for the CDR3: TGCAGCGTTTCACAGCGAAGTCGGGCTGGGGCGGGCACTGAAGCTTTCTTT. Amino acids: CSVSQRSRAGAGTEAFF.

This clonotype has a count of ten or more. This chain joins TRBV6-1 and TRBJ2-5; D possibly uses TRBD1 or TRBD2 (6 bases each). CDR3 length: 13 amino acids. The ends were cut back, 7 bases at V and 5 bases at J, with 14 bases in the middle. Germline V CDR1 and CDR2: MNHNS, SASEGT. This chain's CDR3 is CASIKGGTETQYF. In DNA form, the CDR3 reads TGTGCCAGCATCAAAGGGGGGACGGAGACCCAGTACTTC.

The chain is built from TRBV4-3 and TRBJ2-1; D may be TRBD1 (7 bases). Trimming removed 0 bases from V and 7 bases from J, with 10 bases in between. Germline V gives CDR1 LGHNA, CDR2 YSLEER. The CDR3 contains 14 residues. The CDR3 here is CASSQDSGGNEQFF. The CDR3 DNA reads as TGCGCCAGCAGCCAAGATTCAGGGGGGAATGAGCAGTTCTTC.

This clonotype was detected a few times. The chain joins TRBV7-2 to TRBJ2-7, with a tentative D call TRBD2 (8 bases). V was pared by 0 bases and J by 6 bases, with 18 bases between. The CDR3 is 16 amino acids. Germline V gene lookup returns CDR1 SGHTA and CDR2 FQGNSA. The DNA of the CDR3 is TGTGCCAGCAGCTTAGCCCCGACAGGGCTAGCGGGCGAGCAGTACTTC. Residues: CASSLAPTGLAGEQYF.

The rearrangement uses TRBV27 and TRBJ2-7; 14 nucleotides align to TRBD2. V gave up 7 bases and J gave up 5 bases; unmatched junction bases: 7. Germline assignment: CDR1 MNHEY and CDR2 SMNVEV (reference sequence). CDR3 length equals 15 residues. CDR3 sequence: CASIRLAGGMNEQYF. CDR3 in DNA: TGTGCCAGCATAAGACTAGCGGGAGGGATGAACGAGCAGTACTTC.

The chain has TRBV3-1 and TRBJ2-3; 7 bases align to TRBD2. Germline V gene lookup returns CDR1 LGHDT and CDR2 YNNKEL (reference sequence). This CDR3 has 16 amino acids. V shed 5 bases, J shed 0 bases, and the junction held 8 bases outside the gene matches. CDR3 DNA: TGTGCCAGCAGCTCGACCGGGACTACAAGCACAGATACGCAGTATTTT. Translation: CASSSTGTTSTDTQYF.

The chain links TRBV20-1 to TRBJ2-1; maybe TRBD2 (5 bases). The ends were cut back, 0 bases at V and 8 bases at J, with 26 bases in the middle. The CDR3 sequence is 18 residues long. Germline loops: CDR1 DFQATT, CDR2 SNEGSKA (reference sequence). CDR3 protein: CSARDPIGSSSLGDEQFF. CDR3 sequence (DNA): TGCAGTGCTAGAGACCCCATAGGAAGTAGCTCCCTCGGGGATGAGCAGTTCTTC.

V is TRBV7-2 and J is TRBJ1-5; no firm D call. The germline gives CDR1 SGHTA, CDR2 FQGNSA. The CDR3 is 15 residues long. Trimming cost V 1 base and J 3 bases, with 10 bases left between them. CDR3 region: CASSLEGLPNQPQHF. The CDR3 DNA reads as TGTGCCAGCAGCTTAGAAGGGCTCCCCAATCAGCCCCAGCATTTT.

The chain couples TRBV4-3 to TRBJ2-2; TRBD2 matches at 7 bases. This CDR3 is 19 amino acids long. V dropped 1 base and J dropped 3; count of bases not matched to a gene: 14. The germline V gene has CDR1 LGHNA and CDR2 YSLEER. CDR3 sequence reads: CASSQATGRPSGYTGELFF. Written as DNA, the CDR3 is TGCGCCAGCAGCCAAGCGACTGGGAGGCCTAGCGGCTACACCGGGGAGCTGTTTTTT.

The rearrangement links TRBV14 to TRBJ2-4, with a weak D call TRBD2 (6 bases). Looked up from germline, CDR1 is SGHDN and CDR2 is FVKESK. V lost 4 bases to trimming and J lost 10 bases, with 20 bases between them. The CDR3 runs 15 residues. The CDR3 region is CASSRGLGPLWIQYF. The DNA of the CDR3 is TGTGCCAGCAGCCGGGGACTGGGTCCGTTATGGATTCAGTACTTC.